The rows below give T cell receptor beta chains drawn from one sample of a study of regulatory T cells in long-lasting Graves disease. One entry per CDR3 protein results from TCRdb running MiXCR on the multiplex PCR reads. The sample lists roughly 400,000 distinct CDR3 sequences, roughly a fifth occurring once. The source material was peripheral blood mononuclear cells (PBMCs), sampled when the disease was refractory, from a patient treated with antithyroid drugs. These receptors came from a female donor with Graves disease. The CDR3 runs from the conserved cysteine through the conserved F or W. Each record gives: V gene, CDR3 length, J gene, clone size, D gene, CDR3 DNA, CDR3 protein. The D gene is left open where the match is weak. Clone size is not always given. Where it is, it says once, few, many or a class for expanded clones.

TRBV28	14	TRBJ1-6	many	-	TGTGCCAGCAGCCTGCCAGGAGTAAATTCACCCCTCCACTTT	CASSLPGVNSPLHF
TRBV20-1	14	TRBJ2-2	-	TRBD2	TGCAGTGCCTGCTGCGGGAGTGGTACCGGGGAGCTGTTTTTT	CSACCGSGTGELFF
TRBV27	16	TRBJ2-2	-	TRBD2	TGTGCCAGCAGTTTTGGGCTAGCGGGGTCCCCCGGGGAGCTGTTTTTT	CASSFGLAGSPGELFF
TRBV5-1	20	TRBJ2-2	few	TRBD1	TGCGCCAGCAGCTTAGAACTCGAGACAGGGGCCGTATGGGACACCGGGGAGCTGTTTTTT	CASSLELETGAVWDTGELFF
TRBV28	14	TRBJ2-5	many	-	TGTGCCAGCAGGAAGGATATTAATGGGGAGACCCAGTACTTC	CASRKDINGETQYF
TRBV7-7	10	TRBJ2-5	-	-	TGTGCCAGCGGCGGGAAGACCCAGTACTTC	CASGGKTQYF
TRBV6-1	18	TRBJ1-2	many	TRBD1	TGTGCCAGCAGTGTTAACCTACAGGGGGCGGGGGTCAACTATGGCTACACCTTC	CASSVNLQGAGVNYGYTF
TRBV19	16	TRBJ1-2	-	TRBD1	TGTGCCAGTAGTATGGCCCTCGACAGGGGAAACTATGGCTACACCTTC	CASSMALDRGNYGYTF
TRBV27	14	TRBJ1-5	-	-	TGTGCCAGCAGGTTGGGGGGAAGCAATCAGCCCCAGCATTTT	CASRLGGSNQPQHF
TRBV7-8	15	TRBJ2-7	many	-	TGTGCCAGCAGCTTAGCTGAGACAGGAACCTACGAGCAGTACTTC	CASSLAETGTYEQYF
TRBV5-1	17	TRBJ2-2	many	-	TGCGCCAGCAGCTTGGTCGGTGCGGGCCAGAACACCGGGGAGCTGTTTTTT	CASSLVGAGQNTGELFF
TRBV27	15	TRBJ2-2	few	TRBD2	TGTGCCAGTCTGGGCGCAGCGGGAATCACCGGGGAGCTGTTTTTT	CASLGAAGITGELFF
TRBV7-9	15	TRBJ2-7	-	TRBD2	TGTGCCAGCAGCTTAGCGCTCGGGGAGGGCGGCGAGCAGTACTTC	CASSLALGEGGEQYF
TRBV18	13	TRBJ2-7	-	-	TGTGCCAGCTCACCACGGGATCCCTACGAGCAGTACTTC	CASSPRDPYEQYF
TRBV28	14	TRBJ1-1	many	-	TGTGCCAGCAGTCCCTCCCCAGGGGCCTCTGGGGCTTTCTTT	CASSPSPGASGAFF
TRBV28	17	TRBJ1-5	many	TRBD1	TGTGCCAGCAGTACCGGGACAGGGGATTTTCGCAATCAGCCCCAGCATTTT	CASSTGTGDFRNQPQHF
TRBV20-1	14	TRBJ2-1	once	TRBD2	TGCAGTGCTAGGGGACTAGCGGATTACAATGAGCAGTTCTTC	CSARGLADYNEQFF
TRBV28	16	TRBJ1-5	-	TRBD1	TGTGCCAGCAGTTTGAGGACAGGGGGCTGGGATCAGCCCCAGCATTTT	CASSLRTGGWDQPQHF
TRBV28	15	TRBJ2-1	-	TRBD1	TGTGCCAGCAGGCGACAGGGTGGGAGCTACAATGAGCAGTTCTTC	CASRRQGGSYNEQFF
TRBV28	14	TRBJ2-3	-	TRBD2	TGTGCCAGCAGAGGACTAGCGGGGCCGGATACGCAGTATTTT	CASRGLAGPDTQYF
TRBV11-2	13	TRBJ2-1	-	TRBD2	TGTGCCAGCAGCACTAGCGGGATCAATGAGCAGTTCTTC	CASSTSGINEQFF
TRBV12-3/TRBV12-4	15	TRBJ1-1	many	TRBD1	TGTGCCAGCAGTATACTACAGGGGAGGGACACTGAAGCTTTCTTT	CASSILQGRDTEAFF
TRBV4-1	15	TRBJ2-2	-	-	TGCGCCAGCAGCCAAGGAGGGGATTGGACCGGGGAGCTGTTTTTT	CASSQGGDWTGELFF
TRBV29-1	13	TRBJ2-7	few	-	TGCAGCGTTGCGCGGACAGCCACCTACGAGCAGTACTTC	CSVARTATYEQYF
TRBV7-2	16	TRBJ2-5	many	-	TGTGCCAGCAGCCCCCAACCTTTGTTCGGGGTGGAGACCCAGTACTTC	CASSPQPLFGVETQYF
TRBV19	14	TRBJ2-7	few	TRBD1	TGTGCCACCCGTTTGGGACAGGGGGCGGGCGAGCAGTACTTC	CATRLGQGAGEQYF
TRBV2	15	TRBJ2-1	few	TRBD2	TGTGCCAGCAGTGAGGTAGCGGGAGGGCCTCATGAGCAGTTCTTC	CASSEVAGGPHEQFF
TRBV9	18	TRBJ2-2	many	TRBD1	TGTGCCAGCAGCGTTGGCGGGGGGACAGGGGTCTCGGCCGGGGAGCTGTTTTTT	CASSVGGGTGVSAGELFF
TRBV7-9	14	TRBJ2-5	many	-	TGTGCCAGCTCCCCGGTTGGTTCCCAAGAGACCCAGTACTTC	CASSPVGSQETQYF
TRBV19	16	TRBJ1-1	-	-	TGTGCCAGTAGTGGGGTGTCAGGACGGTCGAACACTGAAGCTTTCTTT	CASSGVSGRSNTEAFF
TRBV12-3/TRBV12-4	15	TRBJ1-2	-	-	TGTGCCAGCAGTCCTCTCGGGACACAGGTCATTGGCTACACCTTC	CASSPLGTQVIGYTF
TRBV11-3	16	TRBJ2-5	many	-	TGTGCCAGCAGCTTAGGGTCATTGGGATTCGGTGAGACCCAGTACTTC	CASSLGSLGFGETQYF
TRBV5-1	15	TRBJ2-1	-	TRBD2	TGCGCCAGCAGCCATACTAGCGGGATAGGAGATGAGCAGTTCTTC	CASSHTSGIGDEQFF
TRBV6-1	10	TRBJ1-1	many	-	TGTGCCAGCAGTGATTCTGAAGCTTTCTTT	CASSDSEAFF
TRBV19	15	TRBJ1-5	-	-	TGTGCCAGTAGTATCTGGACCTCGGGCAATCAGCCCCAGCATTTT	CASSIWTSGNQPQHF
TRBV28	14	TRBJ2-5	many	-	TGTGCCAGCAGTCTGATCCGGACACAAGAGACCCAGTACTTC	CASSLIRTQETQYF
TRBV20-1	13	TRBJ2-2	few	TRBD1	TGCAGTGCCCTTGGGGACAGCACCGGGGAGCTGTTTTTT	CSALGDSTGELFF
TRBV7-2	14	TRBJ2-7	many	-	TGTGCCAGCAGCTCTAATCCACCCGCTAGCGAGCAGTACTTC	CASSSNPPASEQYF
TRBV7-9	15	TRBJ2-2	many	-	TGTGCCACCCAGGGAGTAGCATCGAACACCGGGGAGCTGTTTTTT	CATQGVASNTGELFF
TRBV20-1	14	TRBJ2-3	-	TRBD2	TGCAGTGCTAGAAGGGGCGGGAGCCCAAATACGCAGTATTTT	CSARRGGSPNTQYF
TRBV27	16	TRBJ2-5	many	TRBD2	TGTGCCAGCAGTTCCTGGACTAGCGGCCGTCAAGAGACCCAGTACTTC	CASSSWTSGRQETQYF
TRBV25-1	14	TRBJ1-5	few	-	TGTGCCAGCAGTGCCGGGGTAGCAGGTCAGCCCCAGCATTTT	CASSAGVAGQPQHF
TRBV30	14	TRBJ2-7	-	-	TGTGCCTCTAAGCCCGATCCTCGCTCCTACGAGCAGTACTTC	CASKPDPRSYEQYF
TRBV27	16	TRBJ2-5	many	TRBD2	TGTGCCAGCAGTCCGGGGACTAGCGGAATACAAGAGACCCAGTACTTC	CASSPGTSGIQETQYF
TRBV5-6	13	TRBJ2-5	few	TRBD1	TGTGCCAGCAGCATGGACAGGGATGCGACCCAGTACTTC	CASSMDRDATQYF
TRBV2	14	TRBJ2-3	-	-	TGTGCCAGCAGTATGCGCGGGTTCGCAGATACGCAGTATTTT	CASSMRGFADTQYF
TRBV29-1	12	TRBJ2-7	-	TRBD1	TGCAGCGTGGACAGGGGGCACAACGAGCAGTACTTC	CSVDRGHNEQYF
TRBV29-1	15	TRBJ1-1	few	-	TGCAGCGTTTCGGGAGACAGAAGGGGGAACACTGAAGCTTTCTTT	CSVSGDRRGNTEAFF
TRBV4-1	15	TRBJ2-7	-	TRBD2	TGCGCCAGCAGCCGAACTAGCGGAACTACCTACGAGCAGTACTTC	CASSRTSGTTYEQYF
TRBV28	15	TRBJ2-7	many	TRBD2	TGTGCCAGCAGGGGGGGGACTAGCGGTTCAGGCGAGCAGTACTTC	CASRGGTSGSGEQYF
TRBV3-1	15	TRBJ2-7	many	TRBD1	TGTGCCAGCAGCCCCCGGGACAGCCTTGCCGACGAGCAGTACTTC	CASSPRDSLADEQYF
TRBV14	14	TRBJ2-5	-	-	TGTGCCAGCAGCCAAGTGAGACAACAAGAGACCCAGTACTTC	CASSQVRQQETQYF
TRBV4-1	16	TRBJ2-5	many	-	TGCGCCAGCAGCCACGAAGGAGCAATTTTCCAAGAGACCCAGTACTTC	CASSHEGAIFQETQYF
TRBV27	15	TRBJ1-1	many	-	TGTGCCAGCAGTCCTTTATTGGGGTCGGGCACTGAAGCTTTCTTT	CASSPLLGSGTEAFF
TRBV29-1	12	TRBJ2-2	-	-	TGCAGCGTTGAGGGGAACACCGGGGAGCTGTTTTTT	CSVEGNTGELFF
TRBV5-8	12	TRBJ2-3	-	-	TGTGCCAGCCTCACGGCGTTGGATACGCAGTATTTT	CASLTALDTQYF
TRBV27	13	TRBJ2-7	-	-	TGTGCCAGCAGTGATAGGATCCCCTCCGAGCAGTACTTC	CASSDRIPSEQYF